The clone carrying this T cell receptor beta chain was picked up a small number of times. Its matching antigen is unknown. This sample is part of a study of human T cells and chemical hapten exposure. Germline lookup yields CDR1 KGHSH and CDR2 LQKENI. The CDR3 extends over 17 amino acids. Trimming pared 3 bases from V and 1 base from J, leaving 16 bases between. Study-wide points: Relative to control repertoires, expanded TCRs gave rise to significantly more large CDR3 similarity clusters.

In the study's own analysis: Samples ranged from roughly 23,224 to 690,600 TCRs, with a median of roughly 95,000. MiXCR was run by TCRdb on the RACE reads, yielding one entry per CDR3 protein. The V and J calls were not made by the authors but by TCRdb's processing. Of 200,000 to 300,000 distinct CDR3 sequences in the sample, around 9.3% were seen once. Described time point: pre-sensitization, week 0. This sample's treatment: therapeutic diphenylcyclopropenone sensitization with weekly scalp DPC. Only after blood had been drawn was each patch test applied. The sequencing used whole blood, collected in connection with sensitization to the hapten diphenylcyclopropenone (DPC). The clonotype comes from a woman in her thirties or forties with alopecia areata. Some clones in this sample may be carry-over from other donors' samples. The chain links TRBV18 to TRBJ1-5; maybe TRBD1 (6 bases). CDR3 DNA: TGTGCCAGCTCACCCGTGTCTCCGGGGGCCAGCAATCAGCCCCAGCATTTT. It translates to CASSPVSPGASNQPQHF.